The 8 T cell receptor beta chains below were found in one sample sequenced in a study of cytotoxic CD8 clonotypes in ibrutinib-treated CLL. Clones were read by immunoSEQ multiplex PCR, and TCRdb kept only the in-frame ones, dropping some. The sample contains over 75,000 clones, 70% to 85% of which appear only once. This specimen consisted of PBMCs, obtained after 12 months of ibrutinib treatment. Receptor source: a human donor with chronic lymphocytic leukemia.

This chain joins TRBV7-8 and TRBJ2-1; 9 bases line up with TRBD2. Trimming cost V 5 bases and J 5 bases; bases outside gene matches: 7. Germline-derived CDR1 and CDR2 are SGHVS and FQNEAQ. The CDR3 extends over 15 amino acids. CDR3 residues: CASSPLRGGNNEQFF. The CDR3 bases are TGTGCCAGCAGCCCTCTGCGGGGGGGCAACAATGAGCAGTTCTTC.

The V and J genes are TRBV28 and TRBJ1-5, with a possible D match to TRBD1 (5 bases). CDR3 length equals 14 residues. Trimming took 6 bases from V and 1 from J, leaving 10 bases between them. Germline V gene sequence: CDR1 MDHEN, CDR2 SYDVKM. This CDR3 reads CASSWRTSNQPQHF. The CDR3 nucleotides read TGTGCCAGCAGCTGGAGGACAAGCAATCAGCCCCAGCATTTT.

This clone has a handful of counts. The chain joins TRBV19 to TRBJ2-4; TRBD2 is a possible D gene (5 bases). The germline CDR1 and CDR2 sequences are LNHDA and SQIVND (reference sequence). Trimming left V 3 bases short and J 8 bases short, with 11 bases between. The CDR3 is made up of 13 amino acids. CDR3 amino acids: CASSMGAQDIQYF. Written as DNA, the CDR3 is TGTGCCAGTAGTATGGGAGCCCAGGACATTCAGTACTTC. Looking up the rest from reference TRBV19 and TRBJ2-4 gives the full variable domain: DGGITQSPKYLFRKEGQNVTLSCEQNLNHDAMYWYRQDPGQGLRLIYYSQIVNDFQKGDIAEGYSVSREKKESFPLTVTSAQKNPTAFYLCASSMGAQDIQYFGAGTRLSVL.

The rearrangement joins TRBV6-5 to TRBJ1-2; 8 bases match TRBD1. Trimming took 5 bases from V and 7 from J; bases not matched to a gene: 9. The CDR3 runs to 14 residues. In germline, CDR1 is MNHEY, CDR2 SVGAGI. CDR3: CASSRTGGPGGYTF. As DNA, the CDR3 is TGTGCCAGCAGTCGAACAGGGGGTCCGGGTGGCTACACCTTC.

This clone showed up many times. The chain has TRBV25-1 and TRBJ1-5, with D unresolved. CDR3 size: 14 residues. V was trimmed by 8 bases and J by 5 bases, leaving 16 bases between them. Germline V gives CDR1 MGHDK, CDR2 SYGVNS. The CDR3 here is CASGSSRVDQPQHF. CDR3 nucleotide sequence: TGTGCCAGCGGATCCAGTCGGGTTGATCAGCCCCAGCATTTT.

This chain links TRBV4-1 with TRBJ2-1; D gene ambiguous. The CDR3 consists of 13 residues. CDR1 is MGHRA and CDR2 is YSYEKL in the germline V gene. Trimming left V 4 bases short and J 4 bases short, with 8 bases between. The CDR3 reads CASSLLIYNEQFF. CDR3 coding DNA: TGCGCCAGCAGCCTCCTAATTTACAATGAGCAGTTCTTC.

The CDR3 DNA sequence: TGTGCCAGCAGCTCAATCGTCTCAGGGGTTCGGCAAGAGACCCAGTACTTC. Protein: CASSSIVSGVRQETQYF. The chain uses TRBV27 and TRBJ2-5; perhaps TRBD1 as D (6 bases). V was cut by 6 bases and J by 2 bases, with 22 bases left in between. From germline, CDR1 is MNHEY and CDR2 SMNVEV (reference sequence). The CDR3 is 17 amino acids.

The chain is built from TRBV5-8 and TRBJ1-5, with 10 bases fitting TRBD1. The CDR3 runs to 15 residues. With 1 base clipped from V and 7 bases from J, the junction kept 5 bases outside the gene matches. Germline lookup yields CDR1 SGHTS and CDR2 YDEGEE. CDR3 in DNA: TGTGCCAGCAGCTTGTTTAAGACAGGGGGCCAGCCCCAGCATTTT. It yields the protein CASSLFKTGGQPQHF.